This entry concerns a single T cell receptor (beta chain). The sample is drawn from a study of T-cell memory formation after mild COVID-19. One entry per CDR3 protein results from TCRdb running MiXCR on the 5' RACE reads. The data contain 100,000 to 140,000 distinct CDR3 sequences, approximately 15% of them singletons. CDR1 is MNHEY, CDR2 SMNVEV, per germline (reference sequence). The CDR3 is 14 amino acids. Trimming removed 3 bases at V and 5 bases at J, with 8 bases between. The TCR was taken from a man between 18 and 35 years old who had mild COVID-19 (a few samples of this study predate the infection). Cell type and time point are not known. The sample comprised PBMCs or a T cell subset sorted from them (not recorded which). The chain links TRBV27 to TRBJ1-6; D uncertain. The CDR3 is CASSFLGDNSPLHF. The DNA of the CDR3 is TGTGCCAGCAGTTTTCTCGGCGATAATTCACCCCTCCACTTT.